This T cell receptor (beta chain) emerged from a study of T cells in Graves' hyperthyroidism and ophthalmopathy. This clonotype was recorded once. Its antigen remains unidentified. The source material, RNA transcripts, was used to amplify TCR beta CDR3 regions. The HTBI primer set drove a first-round RT-PCR of the TCR CDR3. TCRdb processed the multiplex PCR reads anew with MiXCR; each CDR3 protein has one entry. The sample includes hundreds of thousands of distinct CDR3 sequences, over 35% of them seen just once. Across 18 months, stable Graves' hyperthyroidism was marked by no progression to ophthalmopathy. Patients were excluded for uncontrolled infection, other autoimmune disease, pregnancy or lactation. Study outcomes and limitations: With a median lead of about six months before onset, the model predicted ophthalmopathy.

The germline CDR1 and CDR2 sequences are SQVTM and ANQGSEA. This CDR3 has 11 residues. Trimming took 6 bases from V and 3 from J, leaving 8 bases between them. The sequence was obtained from a man in his late teens or twenties with Graves' hyperthyroidism. Sequenced input: blood. The chain employs TRBV29-1 and TRBJ1-2; unclear D gene. As DNA, the CDR3 is TGCAGCGTCCTTCGGGACTATGGCTACACCTTC. Its translation is CSVLRDYGYTF.